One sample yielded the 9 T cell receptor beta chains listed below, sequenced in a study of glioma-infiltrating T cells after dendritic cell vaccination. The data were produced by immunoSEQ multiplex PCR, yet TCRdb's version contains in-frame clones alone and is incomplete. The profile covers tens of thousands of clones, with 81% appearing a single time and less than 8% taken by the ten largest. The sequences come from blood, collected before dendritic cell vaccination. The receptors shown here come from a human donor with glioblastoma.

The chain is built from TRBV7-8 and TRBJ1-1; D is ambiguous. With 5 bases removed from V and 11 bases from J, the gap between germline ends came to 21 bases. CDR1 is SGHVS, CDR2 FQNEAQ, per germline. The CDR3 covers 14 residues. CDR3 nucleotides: TGTGCCAGCAGCCTGAACTTTTTAGAGGATGCGGCTTTCTTT. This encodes CASSLNFLEDAAFF.

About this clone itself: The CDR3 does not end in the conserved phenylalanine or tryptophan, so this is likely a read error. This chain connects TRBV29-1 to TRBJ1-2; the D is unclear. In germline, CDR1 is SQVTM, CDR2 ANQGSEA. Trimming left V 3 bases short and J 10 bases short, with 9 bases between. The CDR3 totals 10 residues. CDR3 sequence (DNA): TGCAGCGTTGACCCCGGGGACTACACCCTC. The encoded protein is CSVDPGDYTL.

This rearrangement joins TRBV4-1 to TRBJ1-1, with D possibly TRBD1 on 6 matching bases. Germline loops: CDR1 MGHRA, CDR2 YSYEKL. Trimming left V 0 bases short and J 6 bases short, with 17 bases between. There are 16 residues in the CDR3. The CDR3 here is CASSQEGGVNVAEAFF. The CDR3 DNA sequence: TGCGCCAGCAGCCAAGAAGGGGGTGTAAACGTTGCTGAAGCTTTCTTT.

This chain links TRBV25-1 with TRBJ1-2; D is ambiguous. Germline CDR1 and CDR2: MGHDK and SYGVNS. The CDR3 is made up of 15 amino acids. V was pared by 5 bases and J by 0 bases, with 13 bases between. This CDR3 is CASSSLTSPNYGYTF. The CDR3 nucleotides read TGTGCCAGCAGTTCACTAACTTCCCCTAACTATGGCTACACCTTC.

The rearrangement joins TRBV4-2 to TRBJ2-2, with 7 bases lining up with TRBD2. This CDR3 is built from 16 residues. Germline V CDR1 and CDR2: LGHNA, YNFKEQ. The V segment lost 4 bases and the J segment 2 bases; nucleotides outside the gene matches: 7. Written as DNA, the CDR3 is TGTGCCAGCAGCCTTACAGCGGGGATAAACACCGGGGAGCTGTTTTTT. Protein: CASSLTAGINTGELFF.

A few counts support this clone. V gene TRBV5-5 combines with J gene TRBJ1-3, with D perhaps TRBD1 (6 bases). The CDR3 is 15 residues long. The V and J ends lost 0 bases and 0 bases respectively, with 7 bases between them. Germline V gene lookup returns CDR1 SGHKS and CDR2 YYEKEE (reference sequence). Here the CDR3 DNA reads TGTGCCAGCAGCTTGGGGGGGCCCTCTGGAAACACCATATATTTT. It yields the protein CASSLGGPSGNTIYF.

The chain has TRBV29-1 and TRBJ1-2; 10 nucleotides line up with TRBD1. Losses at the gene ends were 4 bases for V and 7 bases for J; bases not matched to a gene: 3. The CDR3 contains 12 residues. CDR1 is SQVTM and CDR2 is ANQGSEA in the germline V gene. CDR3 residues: CSVAGQGFGYTF. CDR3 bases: TGCAGCGTTGCGGGACAGGGGTTTGGCTACACCTTC.

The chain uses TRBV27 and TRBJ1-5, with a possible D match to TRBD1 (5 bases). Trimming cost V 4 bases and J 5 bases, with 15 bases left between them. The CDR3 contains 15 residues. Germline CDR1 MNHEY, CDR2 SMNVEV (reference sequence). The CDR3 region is CASSSHGGDYQPQHF. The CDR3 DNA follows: TGTGCCAGCAGTTCCCACGGTGGGGACTATCAGCCCCAGCATTTT.

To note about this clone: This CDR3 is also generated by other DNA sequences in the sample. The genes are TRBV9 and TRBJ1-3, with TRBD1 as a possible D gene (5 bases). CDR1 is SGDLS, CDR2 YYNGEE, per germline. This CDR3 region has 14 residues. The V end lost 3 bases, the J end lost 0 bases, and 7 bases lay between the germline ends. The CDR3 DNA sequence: TGTGCCAGCAGCGCCGGGGGCTCTGGAAACACCATATATTTT. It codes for CASSAGGSGNTIYF. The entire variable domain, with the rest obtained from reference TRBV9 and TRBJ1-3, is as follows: DSGVTQTPKHLITATGQRVTLRCSPRSGDLSVYWYQQSLDQGLQFLIQYYNGEERAKGNILERFSAQQFPDLHSELNLSSLELGDSALYFCASSAGGSGNTIYFGEGSWLTVV.